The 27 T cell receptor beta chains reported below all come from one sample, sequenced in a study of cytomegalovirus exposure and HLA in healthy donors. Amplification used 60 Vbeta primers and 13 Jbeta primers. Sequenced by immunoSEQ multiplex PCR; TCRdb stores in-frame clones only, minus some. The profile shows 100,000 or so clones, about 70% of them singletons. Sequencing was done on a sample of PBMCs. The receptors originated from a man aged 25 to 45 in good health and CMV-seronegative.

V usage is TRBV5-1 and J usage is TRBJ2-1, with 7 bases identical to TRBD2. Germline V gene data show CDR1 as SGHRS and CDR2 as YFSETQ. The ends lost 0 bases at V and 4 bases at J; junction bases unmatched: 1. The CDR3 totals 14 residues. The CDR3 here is CASSLGGLYNEQFF. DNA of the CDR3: TGCGCCAGCAGCTTGGGGGGACTATACAATGAGCAGTTCTTC.

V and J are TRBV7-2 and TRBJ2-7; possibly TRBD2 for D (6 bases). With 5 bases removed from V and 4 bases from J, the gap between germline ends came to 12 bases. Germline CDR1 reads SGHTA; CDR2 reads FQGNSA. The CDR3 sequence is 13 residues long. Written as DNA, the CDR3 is TGTGCCAGCAGCCGATCCGGGGGATACGAGCAGTACTTC. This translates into CASSRSGGYEQYF.

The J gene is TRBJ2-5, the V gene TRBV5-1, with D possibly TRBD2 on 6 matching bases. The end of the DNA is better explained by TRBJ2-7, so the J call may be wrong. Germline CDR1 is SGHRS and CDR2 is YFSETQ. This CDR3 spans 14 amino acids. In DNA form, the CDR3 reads TGCGCCAGCAGCCCGGGACTCCCAACCTCCGAGCAGTACTTC. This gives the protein CASSPGLPTSEQYF.

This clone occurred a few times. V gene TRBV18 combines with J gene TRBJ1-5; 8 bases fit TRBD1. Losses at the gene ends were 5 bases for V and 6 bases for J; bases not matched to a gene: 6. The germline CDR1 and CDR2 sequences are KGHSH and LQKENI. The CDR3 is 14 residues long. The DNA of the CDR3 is TGTGCCAGCTCAGGACAGGGAACTGGTCAGCCCCAGCATTTT. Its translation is CASSGQGTGQPQHF.

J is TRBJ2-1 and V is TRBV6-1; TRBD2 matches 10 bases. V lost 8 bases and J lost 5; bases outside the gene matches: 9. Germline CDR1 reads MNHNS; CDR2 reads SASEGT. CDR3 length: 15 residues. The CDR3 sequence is CASYRGTSDHNEQFF. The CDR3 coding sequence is TGTGCCAGCTATCGGGGGACTAGCGACCACAATGAGCAGTTCTTC.

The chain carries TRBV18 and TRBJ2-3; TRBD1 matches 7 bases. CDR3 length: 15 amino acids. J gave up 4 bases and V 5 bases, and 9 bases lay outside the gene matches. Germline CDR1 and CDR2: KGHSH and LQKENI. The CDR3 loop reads CASSRTGAGADTQYF. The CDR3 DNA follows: TGTGCCAGCTCAAGAACAGGGGCTGGCGCAGATACGCAGTATTTT.

In DNA, the CDR3 is TGTGCCTGGAGTGTAGTTTGGGGGCGGCTCACTGAAGCTTTCTTT. Amino acids: CAWSVVWGRLTEAFF. The V call is TRBV30, the J call TRBJ1-1, with D perhaps TRBD1 (6 bases). The V end lost 0 bases, the J end lost 4 bases, and 15 bases lay between the germline ends. The length of the CDR3 is 15 residues. Per the germline V gene, CDR1 is GTSNPN and CDR2 is SVGIG (reference sequence).

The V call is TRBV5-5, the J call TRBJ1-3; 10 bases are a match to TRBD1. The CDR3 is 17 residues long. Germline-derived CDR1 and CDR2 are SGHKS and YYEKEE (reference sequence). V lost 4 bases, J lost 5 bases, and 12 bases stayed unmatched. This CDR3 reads CASSPSRDRGGRNTIYF. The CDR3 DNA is TGTGCCAGCAGCCCGTCCCGGGACAGGGGAGGGAGAAACACCATATATTTT.

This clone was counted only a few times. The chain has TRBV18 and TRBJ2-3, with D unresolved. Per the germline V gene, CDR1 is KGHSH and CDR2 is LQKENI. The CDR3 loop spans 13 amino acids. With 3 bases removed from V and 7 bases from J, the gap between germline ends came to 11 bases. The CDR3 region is CASSPLDTHTQYF. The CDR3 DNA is TGTGCCAGCTCACCCCTCGACACCCATACGCAGTATTTT.

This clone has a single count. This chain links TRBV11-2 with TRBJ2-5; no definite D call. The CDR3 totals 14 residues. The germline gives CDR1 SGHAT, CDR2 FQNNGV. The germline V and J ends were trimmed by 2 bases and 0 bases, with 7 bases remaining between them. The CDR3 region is CASSLWADQETQYF. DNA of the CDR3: TGTGCCAGCAGCTTATGGGCAGACCAAGAGACCCAGTACTTC.

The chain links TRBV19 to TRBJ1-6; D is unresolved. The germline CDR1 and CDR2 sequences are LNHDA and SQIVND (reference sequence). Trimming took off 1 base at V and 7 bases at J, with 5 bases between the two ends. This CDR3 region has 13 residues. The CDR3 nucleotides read TGTGCCAGTAGTATAGGCGGGAATTCACCCCTCCACTTT. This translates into CASSIGGNSPLHF.

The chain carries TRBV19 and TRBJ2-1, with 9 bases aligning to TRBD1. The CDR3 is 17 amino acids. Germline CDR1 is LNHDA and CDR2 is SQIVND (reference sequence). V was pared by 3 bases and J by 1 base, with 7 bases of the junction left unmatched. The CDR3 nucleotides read TGTGCCAGTAGTATTAGGCAGGGACAGGGATCCTACAATGAGCAGTTCTTC. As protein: CASSIRQGQGSYNEQFF. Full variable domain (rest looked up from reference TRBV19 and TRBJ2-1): DGGITQSPKYLFRKEGQNVTLSCEQNLNHDAMYWYRQDPGQGLRLIYYSQIVNDFQKGDIAEGYSVSREKKESFPLTVTSAQKNPTAFYLCASSIRQGQGSYNEQFFGPGTRLTVL.

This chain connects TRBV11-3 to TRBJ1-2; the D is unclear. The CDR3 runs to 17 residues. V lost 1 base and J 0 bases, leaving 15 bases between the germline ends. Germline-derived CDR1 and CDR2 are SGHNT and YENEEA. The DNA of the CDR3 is TGTGCCAGCAGCTTAGCGAAGAGCCCGGACTCTAACTATGGCTACACCTTC. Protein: CASSLAKSPDSNYGYTF. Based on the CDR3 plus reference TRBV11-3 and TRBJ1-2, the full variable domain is EAGVVQSPRYKIIEKKQPVAFWCNPISGHNTLYWYLQNLGQGPELLIRYENEEAVDDSQLPKDRFSAERLKGVDSTLKIQPAELGDSAVYLCASSLAKSPDSNYGYTFGSGTRLTVV.

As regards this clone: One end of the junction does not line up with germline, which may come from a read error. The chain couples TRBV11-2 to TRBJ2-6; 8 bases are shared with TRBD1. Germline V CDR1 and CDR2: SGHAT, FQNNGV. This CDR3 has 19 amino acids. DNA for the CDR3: TGTGCCAGCAGCTTAAGAAGGGGACAGGCGCTCTCTGGGGCCAACGGCCTGACTTTC. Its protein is CASSLRRGQALSGANGLTF.

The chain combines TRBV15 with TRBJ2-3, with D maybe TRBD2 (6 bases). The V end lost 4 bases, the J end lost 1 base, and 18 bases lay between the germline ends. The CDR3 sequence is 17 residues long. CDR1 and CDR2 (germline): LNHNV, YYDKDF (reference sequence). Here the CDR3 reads CATSKTLGAGRTDTQYF. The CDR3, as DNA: TGTGCCACCAGCAAGACTCTAGGGGCGGGGCGCACAGATACGCAGTATTTT.

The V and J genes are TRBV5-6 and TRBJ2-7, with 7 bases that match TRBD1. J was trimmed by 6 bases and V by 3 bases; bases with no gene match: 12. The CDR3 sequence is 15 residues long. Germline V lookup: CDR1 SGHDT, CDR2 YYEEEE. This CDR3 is CASSWGRSGGPEQYF. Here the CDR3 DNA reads TGTGCCAGCAGCTGGGGTCGTTCAGGGGGACCCGAGCAGTACTTC.

In DNA, the CDR3 is TGTGCCAGCAGCCAAGGGCCTAGCGATTACAATGAGCAGTTCTTC. Its protein product is CASSQGPSDYNEQFF. This sequence joins TRBV14 and TRBJ2-1, with D maybe TRBD2 (6 bases). V lost 1 base and J 4 bases, leaving 11 bases between the germline ends. Germline assignment: CDR1 SGHDN and CDR2 FVKESK. The CDR3 covers 15 residues. The variable domain in full, with the rest retrieved from reference TRBV14 and TRBJ2-1, is EAGVTQFPSHSVIEKGQTVTLRCDPISGHDNLYWYRRVMGKEIKFLLHFVKESKQDESGMPNNRFLAERTGGTYSTLKVQPAELEDSGVYFCASSQGPSDYNEQFFGPGTRLTVL.

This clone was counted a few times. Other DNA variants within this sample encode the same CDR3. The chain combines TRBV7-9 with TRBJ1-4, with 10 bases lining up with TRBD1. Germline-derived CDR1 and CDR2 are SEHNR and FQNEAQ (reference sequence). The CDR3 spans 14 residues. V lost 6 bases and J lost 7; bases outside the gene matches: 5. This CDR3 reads CASSSTGGSEKLFF. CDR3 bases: TGTGCCAGCAGTTCGACAGGGGGCTCTGAAAAACTGTTTTTT.

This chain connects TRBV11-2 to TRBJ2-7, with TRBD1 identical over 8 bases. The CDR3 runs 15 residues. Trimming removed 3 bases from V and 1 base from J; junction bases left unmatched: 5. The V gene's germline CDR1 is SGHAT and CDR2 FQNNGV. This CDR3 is CASSLSGGRSYEQYF. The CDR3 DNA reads TGTGCCAGCAGCTTGTCAGGGGGCCGGTCCTACGAGCAGTACTTC.

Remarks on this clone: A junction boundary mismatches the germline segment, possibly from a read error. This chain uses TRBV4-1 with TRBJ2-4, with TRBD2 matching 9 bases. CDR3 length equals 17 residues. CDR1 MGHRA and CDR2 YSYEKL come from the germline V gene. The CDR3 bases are TGCGCCAGCAGCCAGGTGTTAGCGGGAGTATTGGTCAACAGTCAGTACTTC. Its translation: CASSQVLAGVLVNSQYF.

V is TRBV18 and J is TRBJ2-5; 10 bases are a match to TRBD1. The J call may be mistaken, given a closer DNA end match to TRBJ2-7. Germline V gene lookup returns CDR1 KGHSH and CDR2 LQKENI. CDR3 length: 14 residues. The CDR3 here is CASSPGTGDPEQYF. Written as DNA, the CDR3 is TGTGCCAGCTCACCAGGGACAGGGGATCCCGAGCAGTACTTC.

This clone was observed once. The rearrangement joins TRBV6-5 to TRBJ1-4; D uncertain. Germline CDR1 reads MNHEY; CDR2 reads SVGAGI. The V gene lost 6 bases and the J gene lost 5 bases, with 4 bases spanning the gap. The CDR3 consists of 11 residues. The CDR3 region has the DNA TGTGCCAGCAGACACAATGAAAAACTGTTTTTT. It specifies CASRHNEKLFF.

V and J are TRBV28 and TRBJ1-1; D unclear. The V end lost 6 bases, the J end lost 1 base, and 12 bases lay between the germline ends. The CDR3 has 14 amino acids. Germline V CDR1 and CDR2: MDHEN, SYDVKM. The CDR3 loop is CASSPPERNTEAFF. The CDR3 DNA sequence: TGTGCCAGCAGCCCCCCAGAGCGGAACACTGAAGCTTTCTTT. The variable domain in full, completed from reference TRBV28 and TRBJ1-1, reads DVKVTQSSRYLVKRTGEKVFLECVQDMDHENMFWYRQDPGLGLRLIYFSYDVKMKEKGDIPEGYSVSREKKERFSLILESASTNQTSMYLCASSPPERNTEAFFGQGTRLTVV.

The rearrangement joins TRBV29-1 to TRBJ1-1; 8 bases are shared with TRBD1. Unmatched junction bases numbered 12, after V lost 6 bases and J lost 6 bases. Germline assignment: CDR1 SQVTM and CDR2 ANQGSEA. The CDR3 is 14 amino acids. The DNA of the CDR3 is TGCAGCGTCCACAGGGGGGGATCTAGGGCTGAAGCTTTCTTT. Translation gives CSVHRGGSRAEAFF. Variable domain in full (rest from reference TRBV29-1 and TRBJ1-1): SAVISQKPSRDICQRGTSLTIQCQVDSQVTMMFWYRQQPGQSLTLIATANQGSEATYESGFVIDKFPISRPNLTFSTLTVSNMSPEDSSIYLCSVHRGGSRAEAFFGQGTRLTVV.

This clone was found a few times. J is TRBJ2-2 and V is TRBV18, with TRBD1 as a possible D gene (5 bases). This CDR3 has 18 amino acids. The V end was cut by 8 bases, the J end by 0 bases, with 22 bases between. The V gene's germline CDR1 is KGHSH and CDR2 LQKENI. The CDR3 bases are TGTGCCAGCACTCTACCCCGAGGAACAGGAACGAACACCGGGGAGCTGTTTTTT. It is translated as CASTLPRGTGTNTGELFF. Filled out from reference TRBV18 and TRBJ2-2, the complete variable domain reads NAGVMQNPRHLVRRRGQEARLRCSPMKGHSHVYWYRQLPEEGLKFMVYLQKENIIDESGMPKERFSAEFPKEGPSILRIQQVVRGDSAAYFCASTLPRGTGTNTGELFFGEGSRLTVL.

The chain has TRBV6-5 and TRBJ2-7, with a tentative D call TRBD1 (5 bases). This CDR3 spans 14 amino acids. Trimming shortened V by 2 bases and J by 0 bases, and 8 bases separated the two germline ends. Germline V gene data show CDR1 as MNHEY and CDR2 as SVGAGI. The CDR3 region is CASSYNGHSYEQYF. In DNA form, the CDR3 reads TGTGCCAGCAGTTACAATGGACACTCCTACGAGCAGTACTTC.

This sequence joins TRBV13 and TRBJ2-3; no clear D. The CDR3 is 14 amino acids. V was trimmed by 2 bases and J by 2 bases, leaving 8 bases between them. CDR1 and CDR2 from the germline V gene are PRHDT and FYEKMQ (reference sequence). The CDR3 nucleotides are TGTGCCAGCAGCTTATCAAGAGCCACAGATACGCAGTATTTT. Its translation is CASSLSRATDTQYF.